Listed here are 29 T cell receptor beta chains from one sample, sequenced in a study of PD-1 blockade in mismatch repair-deficient tumors. Measured with immunoSEQ multiplex PCR; TCRdb has only the in-frame clones, and not every one. The sample lists 130,000 or so clones; about 88% were seen once. The input for sequencing was peripheral blood, taken 44 weeks after starting pembrolizumab. The origin of the receptors is an adult with mismatch repair-deficient cancer.

This clone was observed once. This chain connects TRBV7-9 to TRBJ1-2; 7 nucleotides line up with TRBD1. Trimming at V came to 5 bases and at J to 2 bases, leaving 8 bases not matched to a gene. Germline V gives CDR1 SEHNR, CDR2 FQNEAQ (reference sequence). CDR3 length: 15 residues. The CDR3 DNA reads as TGTGCCAGCAGCCCCCGACAGGGTAGGAACTATGGCTACACCTTC. It yields the protein CASSPRQGRNYGYTF.

The chain carries TRBV27 and TRBJ1-2; a possible D gene is TRBD1 (6 bases). Germline V lookup: CDR1 MNHEY, CDR2 SMNVEV (reference sequence). The CDR3 totals 15 residues. V lost 2 bases and J lost 8, with 18 bases in between. Here the CDR3 reads CASSLRAGVVFGYTF. CDR3 in DNA: TGTGCCAGCAGTTTAAGGGCAGGGGTGGTTTTCGGCTACACCTTC.

The rearrangement uses TRBV2 and TRBJ2-2, with 7 bases identical to TRBD1. CDR1 and CDR2 (germline): SNHLY, FYNNEI. The CDR3 contains 14 residues. The V segment lost 5 bases and the J segment 4 bases; nucleotides outside the gene matches: 4. The CDR3, as DNA: TGTGCCAGCAGTCCGACAGGGCCCACCGGGGAGCTGTTTTTT. As protein: CASSPTGPTGELFF.

The CDR3 bases are TGTGCCAGCAGCTTGCCCACTAGCGGAGTTGACTACAATGAGCAGTTCTTC. It is translated as CASSLPTSGVDYNEQFF. V gene TRBV5-4 combines with J gene TRBJ2-1, with 8 bases identical to TRBD2. Germline lookup yields CDR1 SGHNT and CDR2 YYREEE (reference sequence). The V segment lost 1 base and the J segment 3 bases; nucleotides outside the gene matches: 9. This CDR3 is built from 17 residues.

This chain links TRBV15 with TRBJ2-5, with 7 nucleotides matching TRBD1. Germline trimming cut 2 bases from V and 1 base from J; bases unmatched to any gene: 4. Germline lookup yields CDR1 LNHNV and CDR2 YYDKDF (reference sequence). The CDR3 length is 15 residues. The CDR3 bases are TGTGCCACCAGCAGATCGACAGGGAGCCAAGAGACCCAGTACTTC. Translated: CATSRSTGSQETQYF.

This clone was detected ten times or more. The chain joins TRBV18 to TRBJ1-5; 10 bases match TRBD1. The CDR3 consists of 16 residues. CDR1 KGHSH and CDR2 LQKENI come from the germline V gene. J was trimmed by 9 bases and V by 3 bases; bases with no gene match: 11. In DNA, the CDR3 is TGTGCCAGCTCACCCCCCCGACAGGGGGCATACGCGCCCCAGCATTTT. It encodes CASSPPRQGAYAPQHF.

The genes are TRBV2 and TRBJ2-7; 7 nucleotides line up with TRBD1. Germline V lookup: CDR1 SNHLY, CDR2 FYNNEI. The length of the CDR3 is 17 residues. Trimming cost V 5 bases and J 5 bases; bases outside gene matches: 18. CDR3 sequence reads: CASSRGYQGESRDEQYF. CDR3 sequence (DNA): TGTGCCAGCAGTAGAGGCTACCAGGGGGAGTCTAGGGACGAGCAGTACTTC.

A note on this clone: Other DNA sequences from this sample encode an identical CDR3 as well. The chain joins TRBV11-3 to TRBJ2-7; D is ambiguous. The CDR3 length is 13 residues. CDR1 and CDR2 from the germline V gene are SGHNT and YENEEA. V was clipped by 5 bases and J by 3 bases, with 11 bases between them. The CDR3 coding sequence is TGTGCCAGCAGCCCAGGTCCGGGCTACGAGCAGTACTTC. Its translation is CASSPGPGYEQYF. Based on the CDR3 plus reference TRBV11-3 and TRBJ2-7, the full variable domain is EAGVVQSPRYKIIEKKQPVAFWCNPISGHNTLYWYLQNLGQGPELLIRYENEEAVDDSQLPKDRFSAERLKGVDSTLKIQPAELGDSAVYLCASSPGPGYEQYFGPGTRLTVT.

The genes are TRBV5-5 and TRBJ1-3; D gene unclear. Per germline, CDR1 SGHKS and CDR2 YYEKEE (reference sequence). The CDR3 sequence is 17 residues long. V was trimmed by 1 base and J by 2 bases, leaving 16 bases between them. CDR3 protein: CASSLILPAEAGNTIYF. CDR3 in DNA: TGTGCCAGCAGCTTGATCTTGCCAGCGGAGGCTGGAAACACCATATATTTT. Filled out from reference TRBV5-5 and TRBJ1-3, the complete variable domain reads DAGVTQSPTHLIKTRGQQVTLRCSPISGHKSVSWYQQVLGQGPQFIFQYYEKEERGRGNFPDRFSARQFPNYSSELNVNALLLGDSALYLCASSLILPAEAGNTIYFGEGSWLTVV.

The rearrangement links TRBV28 to TRBJ1-3, with TRBD1 matching 7 bases. Germline-derived CDR1 and CDR2 are MDHEN and SYDVKM. Germline trimming cut 6 bases from V and 0 bases from J; bases unmatched to any gene: 8. CDR3 length: 16 amino acids. The CDR3 nucleotides read TGTGCCAGCAGAGACTCAGGGGGTCGCTCTGGAAACACCATATATTTT. Translation: CASRDSGGRSGNTIYF. The whole variable domain, remainder taken from reference TRBV28 and TRBJ1-3, is DVKVTQSSRYLVKRTGEKVFLECVQDMDHENMFWYRQDPGLGLRLIYFSYDVKMKEKGDIPEGYSVSREKKERFSLILESASTNQTSMYLCASRDSGGRSGNTIYFGEGSWLTVV.

The chain uses TRBV28 and TRBJ2-7; D may be TRBD1 (5 bases). This CDR3 comprises 14 residues. CDR1 and CDR2 (germline): MDHEN, SYDVKM. V lost 6 bases to trimming and J lost 1 base, with 13 bases between them. CDR3 region: CASRKRGSSYEQYF. The CDR3, as DNA: TGTGCCAGCAGAAAAAGGGGCAGTTCCTACGAGCAGTACTTC.

V gene TRBV5-1 combines with J gene TRBJ2-4, with D perhaps TRBD2 (6 bases). The germline gives CDR1 SGHRS, CDR2 YFSETQ. Trimming took off 1 base at V and 7 bases at J, with 21 bases between the two ends. The CDR3 covers 17 residues. CDR3 amino acids: CASSLWSGGTLRNIQYF. CDR3 DNA: TGCGCCAGCAGCTTGTGGTCCGGGGGAACCTTACGGAACATTCAGTACTTC.

The chain carries TRBV5-4 and TRBJ1-1, with TRBD1 identical over 7 bases. Unmatched junction bases numbered 12, after V lost 2 bases and J lost 5 bases. The CDR3 is 16 amino acids. The V gene's germline CDR1 is SGHNT and CDR2 YYREEE (reference sequence). CDR3 coding DNA: TGTGCCAGCAGCTTCCACAGGGGTATAGTTCGGACTGAAGCTTTCTTT. This translates into CASSFHRGIVRTEAFF. The full variable domain, completed using reference TRBV5-4 and TRBJ1-1, is ETGVTQSPTHLIKTRGQQVTLRCSSQSGHNTVSWYQQALGQGPQFIFQYYREEENGRGNFPPRFSGLQFPNYSSELNVNALELDDSALYLCASSFHRGIVRTEAFFGQGTRLTVV.

The rearrangement links TRBV6-1 to TRBJ1-4, with 7 bases fitting TRBD1. This CDR3 is built from 16 residues. V gave up 1 base and J gave up 8 bases; unmatched junction bases: 10. Germline V gene lookup returns CDR1 MNHNS and CDR2 SASEGT. Written as DNA, the CDR3 is TGTGCCAGCAGTGAAGGCCCTTACAGGGGTGAAGAAAAACTGTTTTTT. This encodes CASSEGPYRGEEKLFF.

The gene calls are TRBV28 and TRBJ1-2; D is unresolved. The CDR3 sequence is 15 residues long. V was trimmed by 2 bases and J by 1 base, leaving 11 bases between them. CDR1 and CDR2 from the germline V gene are MDHEN and SYDVKM. CDR3 protein: CASSLNPPSNYGYTF. DNA of the CDR3: TGTGCCAGCAGTTTAAATCCACCCAGTAACTATGGCTACACCTTC.

This clone was detected a few times. V usage is TRBV4-3 and J usage is TRBJ2-7, with TRBD2 matching 7 bases. Germline trimming cut 4 bases from V and 9 bases from J; bases unmatched to any gene: 12. The germline CDR1 and CDR2 sequences are LGHNA and YSLEER. The CDR3 has 14 amino acids. CDR3 region: CASSRDAGDSRQYF. The CDR3 DNA sequence: TGCGCCAGCAGCCGAGACGCGGGGGACTCCCGGCAGTACTTC.

This clone has only one observation. The V call is TRBV30, the J call TRBJ1-5; a possible D gene is TRBD1 (6 bases). The CDR3 contains 13 residues. CDR1 and CDR2 (germline): GTSNPN, SVGIG (reference sequence). Trimming cost V 0 bases and J 3 bases, with 6 bases left between them. In DNA form, the CDR3 reads TGTGCCTGGAGTGTGGGGGCCAATCAGCCCCAGCATTTT. Protein product: CAWSVGANQPQHF. Together with reference TRBV30 and TRBJ1-5, the CDR3 gives the full variable domain: SQTIHQWPATLVQPVGSPLSLECTVEGTSNPNLYWYRQAAGRGLQLLFYSVGIGQISSEVPQNLSASRPQDRQFILSSKKLLLSDSGFYLCAWSVGANQPQHFGDGTRLSIL.

This clone was seen once. The chain recombines TRBV27 with TRBJ2-7; D is possibly TRBD1 (6 bases). The CDR3 is 13 residues long. Germline V gene data show CDR1 as MNHEY and CDR2 as SMNVEV (reference sequence). The V gene lost 3 bases and the J gene lost 6 bases, with 12 bases spanning the gap. The CDR3 reads CASSFTGFGEQYF. In DNA, the CDR3 is TGTGCCAGCAGTTTTACAGGGTTCGGCGAGCAGTACTTC.

The rearrangement joins TRBV9 to TRBJ2-3, with D possibly being TRBD2 (5 bases). CDR3 length: 14 residues. CDR1 and CDR2 (germline): SGDLS, YYNGEE. V gave up 4 bases and J gave up 2 bases, with 11 bases separating them. The CDR3, as DNA: TGTGCCAGCAGCCGGTTCGGGGACACAGATACGCAGTATTTT. Translation: CASSRFGDTDTQYF.

The V and J genes are TRBV29-1 and TRBJ1-3; D unclear. The germline V gene encodes CDR1 SQVTM and CDR2 ANQGSEA. There are 13 residues in the CDR3. The V end was cut by 4 bases, the J end by 0 bases, with 7 bases between. CDR3 sequence (DNA): TGCAGCGTTGGAGGAATCTCTGGAAACACCATATATTTT. It translates to CSVGGISGNTIYF. Full variable domain (rest looked up from reference TRBV29-1 and TRBJ1-3): SAVISQKPSRDICQRGTSLTIQCQVDSQVTMMFWYRQQPGQSLTLIATANQGSEATYESGFVIDKFPISRPNLTFSTLTVSNMSPEDSSIYLCSVGGISGNTIYFGEGSWLTVV.

The rearrangement uses TRBV7-9 and TRBJ2-2, with TRBD2 matching over 14 bases. The length of the CDR3 is 18 residues. CDR1 is SEHNR and CDR2 is FQNEAQ in the germline V gene (reference sequence). The V segment lost 0 bases and the J segment 6 bases; nucleotides outside the gene matches: 6. The CDR3 nucleotides are TGTGCCAGCAGCTTAGCCGGGACTAGCGGGAGAGTGGCCGGGGAGCTGTTTTTT. It translates to CASSLAGTSGRVAGELFF.

The CDR3 loop is CASSLGSRRGDSYEQYF. Written as DNA, the CDR3 is TGTGCCAGCAGCTTAGGGTCGCGGCGGGGGGATTCCTACGAGCAGTACTTC. The J gene is TRBJ2-7, the V gene TRBV13; 8 bases map to TRBD2. CDR3 size: 17 residues. The V and J ends lost 0 bases and 1 base, in that order; junction bases with no gene match: 8. CDR1 and CDR2 (germline): PRHDT, FYEKMQ (reference sequence).

This clone was counted once. The chain employs TRBV29-1 and TRBJ2-2; D gene uncertain. V dropped 5 bases and J dropped 1 base, with 11 bases sitting between them. The CDR3 length is 14 residues. Germline CDR1 SQVTM, CDR2 ANQGSEA. In DNA form, the CDR3 reads TGCAGCGTTCCGGACGGAGAGAACACCGGGGAGCTGTTTTTT. The encoded protein is CSVPDGENTGELFF.

There are a few counts of this clone. This chain connects TRBV7-8 to TRBJ2-5; D is unclear. This CDR3 contains 19 residues. Trimming left V 0 bases short and J 4 bases short, with 24 bases between. Germline V CDR1 and CDR2: SGHVS, FQNEAQ. The CDR3 sequence is CASSLATSLSGINLETQYF. In DNA form, the CDR3 reads TGTGCCAGCAGCTTAGCCACTTCCCTTTCGGGCATAAACTTAGAGACCCAGTACTTC.

The rearrangement joins TRBV11-2 to TRBJ2-3; the D gene is possibly TRBD1 (5 bases). CDR3 length equals 13 residues. Trimming left V 0 bases short and J 6 bases short, with 7 bases between. Germline CDR1 is SGHAT and CDR2 is FQNNGV. As DNA, the CDR3 is TGTGCCAGCAGCTTAGATGGGGCGGATACGCAGTATTTT. Translation gives CASSLDGADTQYF.

The rearrangement joins TRBV12-5 to TRBJ2-7; TRBD1 aligns across 7 bases. The J segment lost 7 bases and the V segment lost 0 bases, leaving 3 bases of the junction unmatched. The germline V gene encodes CDR1 LGHNT and CDR2 FRNRAP. The CDR3 length is 13 residues. CDR3 residues: CASGLVPRGEQYF. Written as DNA, the CDR3 is TGTGCTAGTGGTTTGGTCCCCAGGGGGGAGCAGTACTTC.

This chain links TRBV19 with TRBJ2-1; D ambiguous. CDR3 length equals 15 residues. Germline V gene sequence: CDR1 LNHDA, CDR2 SQIVND (reference sequence). Trimming removed 0 bases from V and 4 bases from J, with 10 bases in between. CDR3 sequence: CASSIDLWSYNEQFF. The CDR3 nucleotides read TGTGCCAGTAGTATAGATCTCTGGTCATACAATGAGCAGTTCTTC.

The chain combines TRBV19 with TRBJ2-1; a possible D gene is TRBD2 (6 bases). Trimming left V 3 bases short and J 8 bases short, with 11 bases between. The CDR3 has 13 amino acids. The germline V gene has CDR1 LNHDA and CDR2 SQIVND (reference sequence). CDR3 in amino acids: CASSMEGLDEQFF. In DNA form, the CDR3 reads TGTGCCAGTAGTATGGAGGGGTTAGATGAGCAGTTCTTC.

The V call is TRBV30, the J call TRBJ2-5; D unclear. Germline CDR1 reads GTSNPN; CDR2 reads SVGIG (reference sequence). CDR3 length equals 13 residues. V shed 0 bases and J shed 7 bases, with 12 bases lying between them. The CDR3 nucleotides read TGTGCCTGGAGTGTGGAAGGGTTTGGGACCCAGTACTTC. Protein sequence: CAWSVEGFGTQYF.